The 2 T cell receptor beta chains below all came from one sample that was sequenced in a study of T cells in Graves' hyperthyroidism and ophthalmopathy. Amplification of TCR beta CDR3 regions was performed using RNA transcripts as template. A set of HTBI primers served as the primers for a first-round RT-PCR of the TCR CDR3. TCRdb itself ran the multiplex PCR reads through MiXCR, one entry per CDR3 protein. The profile shows hundreds of thousands of distinct CDR3 sequences, more than 15% of them singletons. The sequencing sample was made of blood. All receptors derive from a woman aged 18-29 years with Graves' hyperthyroidism.

This clonotype was seen repeatedly, ten times or more. The gene calls are TRBV6-1 and TRBJ1-2, with 8 nucleotides matching TRBD1. The CDR3 length is 12 residues. Germline V gene data show CDR1 as MNHNS and CDR2 as SASEGT. V dropped 9 bases and J dropped 7; count of bases not matched to a gene: 7. CDR3 sequence reads: CARRRTGFGYTF. The CDR3 DNA is TGTGCCAGGAGACGGACAGGGTTTGGCTACACCTTC.

This clonotype was picked up many times. This chain links TRBV28 with TRBJ1-5; TRBD1 is a possible D gene (5 bases). The V and J ends lost 2 bases and 4 bases respectively, with 15 bases between them. The germline V gene has CDR1 MDHEN and CDR2 SYDVKM. The CDR3 consists of 16 residues. The CDR3 protein is CASSLHQGSGNQPQHF. The CDR3 bases are TGTGCCAGCAGTTTACACCAGGGAAGTGGGAATCAGCCCCAGCATTTT.